Presented here are 12 T cell receptor beta chains from one specimen sequenced in a study of breast tumors, draining lymph nodes, adjacent tissues. TCRdb independently ran MiXCR on the multiplex PCR reads; one entry per CDR3 protein. The sample lists tens of thousands of distinct CDR3 sequences; around a third were seen once. The sample was breast tumor tissue. The source is a female donor with breast cancer. Some clones in this sample may be carry-over from other donors' samples.

About this clonotype itself: At one end, the junction sequence differs from germline, possibly due to a read error. V gene TRBV7-9 combines with J gene TRBJ1-3, with no clear D. Germline V CDR1 and CDR2: SEHNR, FQNEAQ (reference sequence). This CDR3 region has 16 residues. The CDR3 nucleotides read TGTGCCAGCAATCCATTAACGGACGTCTCTGGGAACACCATATATTTT. Its translation: CASNPLTDVSGNTIYF.

J is TRBJ2-1 and V is TRBV6-6, with D possibly TRBD2 on 5 matching bases. Trimming pared 8 bases from V and 5 bases from J, leaving 13 bases between. This CDR3 has 13 residues. Germline V lookup: CDR1 MNHNY, CDR2 SVGAGI (reference sequence). The DNA for the CDR3 is TGTGCCAGCGGCTGGACGGGGAACAATGAGCAGTTCTTC. Its translation is CASGWTGNNEQFF.

The chain couples TRBV5-1 to TRBJ2-1; D possibly uses TRBD1 or TRBD2 (5 bases each). CDR1 is SGHRS, CDR2 YFSETQ, per germline. Trimming left V 4 bases short and J 5 bases short, with 13 bases between. The CDR3 contains 14 residues. For the CDR3, the DNA is TGCGCCAGCAGCACCGGGACCAATAACAATGAGCAGTTCTTC. The encoded protein is CASSTGTNNNEQFF.

Within the sample, this clonotype is medium-sized. J is TRBJ2-7 and V is TRBV20-1; D remains ambiguous. V lost 6 bases and J 1 base, leaving 22 bases between the germline ends. The CDR3 extends over 16 amino acids. CDR1 is DFQATT and CDR2 is SNEGSKA in the germline V gene (reference sequence). The CDR3 loop is CSANSLTAVTSYEQYF. For the CDR3, the DNA is TGCAGTGCCAACAGCTTGACTGCAGTTACTTCCTACGAGCAGTACTTC.

This clonotype was counted ten times or more. V is TRBV12-3 or TRBV12-4 and J is TRBJ2-1; 9 bases are shared with TRBD1. This CDR3 is built from 15 residues. V was clipped by 8 bases and J by 1 base; unmatched bases: 6. CDR3 DNA: TGTGCCAGCCGGGCACAGGGGGCTTCCTACAATGAGCAGTTCTTC. Protein sequence: CASRAQGASYNEQFF.

The chain is built from TRBV4-1 and TRBJ2-7; tentative D call: TRBD1 (6 bases). Per germline, CDR1 MGHRA and CDR2 YSYEKL. V dropped 1 base and J dropped 7 bases, with 11 bases sitting between them. The CDR3 covers 13 residues. DNA of the CDR3: TGCGCCAGCAGCCAAGGGGGGCATTTTGAGCAGTACTTC. The encoded protein is CASSQGGHFEQYF.

The gene calls are TRBV28 and TRBJ2-3; 10 nucleotides match TRBD1. V gave up 5 bases and J gave up 9 bases; unmatched junction bases: 11. Germline V gene lookup returns CDR1 MDHEN and CDR2 SYDVKM. This CDR3 spans 15 amino acids. DNA of the CDR3: TGTGCCAGCAGTAGACCGGGACAGGGGTCCGAGACGCAGTATTTT. Encoded protein: CASSRPGQGSETQYF.

This clonotype has ten or more counts. The chain employs TRBV6-1 and TRBJ2-3, with 10 bases that match TRBD2. Losses at the gene ends were 5 bases for V and 4 bases for J; bases not matched to a gene: 9. The CDR3 has 16 residues. CDR1 is MNHNS and CDR2 is SASEGT in the germline V gene. This chain's CDR3 is CASSSRAGGLADTQYF. In DNA form, the CDR3 reads TGTGCCAGCAGTTCGCGAGCGGGAGGGTTGGCAGATACGCAGTATTTT.

This clonotype was observed a handful of times. The CDR3 here is CASSLMGPSYEQYF. The CDR3 DNA follows: TGTGCCAGCAGCTTAATGGGTCCTAGCTACGAGCAGTACTTC. The genes are TRBV11-3 and TRBJ2-7; unclear D gene. The CDR3 length is 14 residues. CDR1 is SGHNT, CDR2 YENEEA, per germline. Trimming took off 2 bases at V and 3 bases at J, with 11 bases between the two ends.

The rearrangement uses TRBV12-3 or TRBV12-4 and TRBJ2-3; 12 bases agree with TRBD2. V gave up 10 bases and J gave up 4 bases; unmatched junction bases: 9. The CDR3 runs to 15 residues. The CDR3 DNA reads TGTGCCACGAGCCCGGCTAGCGGGAGGGCAGATACGCAGTATTTT. Its protein product is CATSPASGRADTQYF.

The V and J genes are TRBV27 and TRBJ1-5, with D unclear. Germline loops: CDR1 MNHEY, CDR2 SMNVEV (reference sequence). CDR3 length: 14 residues. V lost 1 base, J lost 2 bases, and 6 bases lay in between. Here the CDR3 DNA reads TGTGCCAGCAGTTTATATAGGGGCAATCAGCCCCAGCATTTT. This sequence encodes CASSLYRGNQPQHF.

The chain is built from TRBV2 and TRBJ2-2, with 8 bases fitting TRBD1. Trimming took 6 bases from V and 8 from J; bases not matched to a gene: 8. The length of the CDR3 is 14 residues. Germline CDR1 and CDR2: SNHLY and FYNNEI. CDR3 DNA: TGTGCCAGCAGGACAGGGGAAAAAATGGGGGAGCTGTTTTTT. Amino acid sequence: CASRTGEKMGELFF.